This TCR beta chain came from a study of identical twins. All donors comprised healthy Caucasians. This clonotype was counted ten times or more. The target antigen is unknown. General study points: Invariant populations such as MAIT and iNKT cells could partly muddle zero-insertion analyses.

TCRdb called the 5' RACE reads again in MiXCR, with one record for every CDR3 protein. The sample yields nearly 650,000 distinct CDR3 sequences, around 7.4% seen once. The data also belong to a second study, concerning yellow fever vaccine responses in identical twins.

The sample comprised PBMCs. The sequence derives from a woman aged 18-35 years in good health.

Written as DNA, the CDR3 is TGTGCCAGTCTTTACAGGGTTCGGGAAAAACTGTTTTTT. Its protein product is CASLYRVREKLFF. This rearrangement joins TRBV6-1 to TRBJ1-4, with a weak D call TRBD1 (6 bases). The CDR3 runs 13 residues. The V end lost 9 bases, the J end lost 8 bases, and 16 bases lay between the germline ends. Germline V lookup: CDR1 MNHNS, CDR2 SASEGT.